The rows below give T cell receptor beta chains drawn from one sample of a study of T-cell memory formation after mild COVID-19. TCRdb re-derived calls from the 5' RACE reads in MiXCR, one entry per CDR3 protein. The sample has about 560,000 distinct CDR3 sequences, roughly 18% seen once. Sequenced: PBMCs or a T cell subset sorted from them (not recorded which). The receptors were gathered from an adult woman who had mild COVID-19 (a few samples of this study predate the infection). Cell type and time point are not known. Both conserved end residues are part of each CDR3. The D gene is left open where the match is weak. Rows may omit the clone size; those that give it use once, few, many or a size class.

V: TRBV18; size: .; J: TRBJ2-2; D: .; DNA: TGTGCCAGCTCACTGAGGGGTTCTCAAGGCAACGGGGAGCTGTTTTTT; CDR3: CASSLRGSQGNGELFF
V: TRBV7-6; size: few; J: TRBJ2-1; D: .; DNA: TGTGCCAGCAGCTTAGGGACTGGACCAGAGCAGTTCTTC; CDR3: CASSLGTGPEQFF
V: TRBV28; size: .; J: TRBJ1-4; D: TRBD1; DNA: TGTGCCAGCACCCTAGGGGGCGTCAGGGGGGAAAAACTGTTTTTT; CDR3: CASTLGGVRGEKLFF
V: TRBV5-4; size: .; J: TRBJ2-5; D: .; DNA: TGTGCCAGCAGCTTGGGTGACTGGCAAGAGACCCAGTACTTC; CDR3: CASSLGDWQETQYF
V: TRBV2; size: .; J: TRBJ2-7; D: TRBD2; DNA: TGTGCCAGCAGTGATCTAGCGGGGTTCTACGAGCAGTACTTC; CDR3: CASSDLAGFYEQYF
V: TRBV5-1; size: .; J: TRBJ1-2; D: TRBD1; DNA: TGCGCCAGCAGACCAACAGGGGGCGTTGACTATGGCTACACCTTC; CDR3: CASRPTGGVDYGYTF
V: TRBV6-1; size: few; J: TRBJ2-7; D: .; DNA: TGTGCCAGCCTGGAATACGAGCAGTACTTC; CDR3: CASLEYEQYF
V: TRBV20-1; size: .; J: TRBJ2-2; D: .; DNA: TGCAGTGTCTTGGGCCCGAACACCGGGGAGCTGTTTTTT; CDR3: CSVLGPNTGELFF
V: TRBV24-1; size: few; J: TRBJ2-3; D: .; DNA: TGTGCCACCGCGAGGCCTAGCACAGATACGCAGTATTTT; CDR3: CATARPSTDTQYF
V: TRBV7-6; size: .; J: TRBJ1-5; D: .; DNA: TGTGCCAGCAGCGAACACCTGGGTAGCAATCAGCCCCAGCATTTT; CDR3: CASSEHLGSNQPQHF
V: TRBV4-2; size: .; J: TRBJ2-1; D: .; DNA: TGTGCCAGCAGCCAAGACCGGGGTGGGGTTTTCTACAATGAGCAGTTCTTC; CDR3: CASSQDRGGVFYNEQFF
V: TRBV4-1; size: few; J: TRBJ2-5; D: .; DNA: TGCGCCAGCAGCCAAGATCGCCAGCGGTTAGGCAGGGGTCAAGAGACCCAGTACTTC; CDR3: CASSQDRQRLGRGQETQYF
V: TRBV9; size: .; J: TRBJ2-1; D: .; DNA: TGTGCCAGCAGCGTAGTGGTCGCGAATGAGCAGTTCTTC; CDR3: CASSVVVANEQFF
V: TRBV12-3/TRBV12-4; size: few; J: TRBJ2-3; D: .; DNA: TGTGCCAGCAGAACGGCAGGGGATCTCACAGATACGCAGTATTTT; CDR3: CASRTAGDLTDTQYF
V: TRBV5-1; size: few; J: TRBJ2-1; D: .; DNA: TGCGCCAGCAGCTTGGGTAGTATGAATGAGCAGTTCTTC; CDR3: CASSLGSMNEQFF
V: TRBV29-1; size: .; J: TRBJ1-5; D: .; DNA: TGCAGCGTTGGTTGGGACATTTATAGCAATCAGCCCCAGCATTTT; CDR3: CSVGWDIYSNQPQHF
V: TRBV24-1; size: few; J: TRBJ2-4; D: .; DNA: TGTGCCACCAGTGAGGGGGACGGAGAGCTAGCCAAAAACATTCAGTACTTC; CDR3: CATSEGDGELAKNIQYF
V: TRBV7-2; size: .; J: TRBJ2-4; D: .; DNA: TGTGCCAGCAGCCCGGGCGGCAGCAAAAACATTCAGTACTTC; CDR3: CASSPGGSKNIQYF
V: TRBV25-1; size: .; J: TRBJ2-5; D: .; DNA: TGTGCCAGCAGTGATCATCGGGACGGAGAGACCCAGTACTTC; CDR3: CASSDHRDGETQYF
V: TRBV20-1; size: .; J: TRBJ2-3; D: .; DNA: TGCAGTGGTCGCGTTGGAGATACGCAGTATTTT; CDR3: CSGRVGDTQYF
V: TRBV24-1; size: .; J: TRBJ2-5; D: TRBD1; DNA: TGTGCCACCAGTGATCCGGGACAGGGGCTTTTGGAGACCCAGTACTTC; CDR3: CATSDPGQGLLETQYF
V: TRBV12-3/TRBV12-4; size: few; J: TRBJ2-1; D: TRBD2; DNA: TGTGCCAGCAGTGTGGGACTAGCGGCCTACAATGAGCAGTTCTTC; CDR3: CASSVGLAAYNEQFF
V: TRBV14; size: few; J: TRBJ1-1; D: .; DNA: TGTGCCAGCAGCCAAGATCAGGGGTGGGGGAACACTGAAGCTTTCTTT; CDR3: CASSQDQGWGNTEAFF
V: TRBV13; size: few; J: TRBJ2-7; D: TRBD2; DNA: TGTGCCAGCAGCCCGTTCAGACTAGCGGAGTCTGGAATCTCGCAGTACTTC; CDR3: CASSPFRLAESGISQYF
V: TRBV15; size: .; J: TRBJ1-1; D: .; DNA: TGTGCCACCAGCAGTGGACACATGGGCGGCACTGAAGCTTTCTTT; CDR3: CATSSGHMGGTEAFF
V: TRBV4-3; size: .; J: TRBJ2-4; D: TRBD2; DNA: TGCGCCAGCAGCCAAGATGGGACCACTAGCGGGAAAAACATTCAGTACTTC; CDR3: CASSQDGTTSGKNIQYF
V: TRBV10-3; size: few; J: TRBJ2-7; D: TRBD2; DNA: TGTGCCACCGCGGCGAGCGGGAGCTCCTACGAGCAGTACTTC; CDR3: CATAASGSSYEQYF
V: TRBV15; size: few; J: TRBJ2-2; D: .; DNA: TGTGCCACCAGCGGTCGGACAGCGCCCACGGGGGTAACCGGGGAGCTGTTTTTT; CDR3: CATSGRTAPTGVTGELFF
V: TRBV20-1; size: .; J: TRBJ2-2; D: .; DNA: TGCAGTGACCCCCATTGGGCCACCGGGGAGCTGTTTTTT; CDR3: CSDPHWATGELFF
V: TRBV5-1; size: few; J: TRBJ2-1; D: TRBD1; DNA: TGCGCCAGCAGCTTCCTGACAGGGGGGGGCAATGAGCAGTTCTTC; CDR3: CASSFLTGGGNEQFF
V: TRBV2; size: .; J: TRBJ2-1; D: TRBD2; DNA: TGTGCCAGCAGTGATCTGCCTAGCGGATACAATGAGCAGTTCTTC; CDR3: CASSDLPSGYNEQFF
V: TRBV11-2; size: few; J: TRBJ2-3; D: TRBD2; DNA: TGTGCCAGCAGCTTGGTGGCGAGCGGGAGGGCGGCAGATACGCAGTATTTT; CDR3: CASSLVASGRAADTQYF
V: TRBV11-3; size: many; J: TRBJ2-7; D: .; DNA: TGTGCCAGCAGCCCGGGACTTACCTACGAGCAGTACTTC; CDR3: CASSPGLTYEQYF
V: TRBV30; size: .; J: TRBJ1-1; D: .; DNA: TGTGCCTGGAGTGTATCTGGGTGGTACACTGAAGCTTTCTTT; CDR3: CAWSVSGWYTEAFF
V: TRBV6-8; size: few; J: TRBJ1-2; D: .; DNA: TGTGCCAGCATCAACTCATGTGGCAGGTCCGGTGGCTACACCTTC; CDR3: CASINSCGRSGGYTF
V: TRBV29-1; size: few; J: TRBJ2-1; D: .; DNA: TGCAGCCTAAAACCTGGCTCCTACAATGAGCAGTTCTTC; CDR3: CSLKPGSYNEQFF
V: TRBV20-1; size: .; J: TRBJ1-2; D: TRBD1; DNA: TGCAGTGCTAGAGGTGGGACAGCTATTTATGGCTACACCTTC; CDR3: CSARGGTAIYGYTF
V: TRBV5-1; size: .; J: TRBJ2-7; D: .; DNA: TGCGCCAGCAGCTTGGTACCGCGGGGCCCATCCGAGGAGCAGTACTTC; CDR3: CASSLVPRGPSEEQYF
V: TRBV19; size: .; J: TRBJ2-3; D: TRBD2; DNA: TGTGCCAGTAGTCCTAGCGGGGGCTACACAGATACGCAGTATTTT; CDR3: CASSPSGGYTDTQYF
V: TRBV3-1; size: few; J: TRBJ2-1; D: TRBD2; DNA: TGTGCCAGCAGCCGCCCGGGACTAGCGGGAGCCCCTTACAATGAGCAGTTCTTC; CDR3: CASSRPGLAGAPYNEQFF
V: TRBV20-1; size: few; J: TRBJ1-1; D: TRBD1; DNA: TGCAGTGCCCGTCTCTTGTCCGCGGCAGGGGGCTTGTTCTTT; CDR3: CSARLLSAAGGLFF
V: TRBV6-6; size: .; J: TRBJ1-2; D: .; DNA: TGTGCCAGCAAAGGAGCGACTTCTAACTATGGCTACACCTTC; CDR3: CASKGATSNYGYTF